The 29 T cell receptor beta chains given below trace back to one sample, sequenced in a study of vaccination and CD4 T cells after COVID-19. The Oncomine TCR Beta short-read assay sequenced DNA from cultured CD4+ T cells. TCRdb re-analysed the PCR reads in MiXCR, keeping a single row per CDR3 protein. Seen here are roughly 8,000 distinct CDR3 sequences, about 47% observed once, and the top ten hold around two fifths. No antigen has been assigned to these receptors. This sample's treatment: roughly 11-day PBMC culture with coronavirus spike peptide pools or control peptides (ViraFEST assay). Sequencing was done on a sample of CD4+ T cells from blood, cultured in vitro. These receptors were collected from a human donor who had recovered from COVID-19.

This clonotype was observed a few times. V gene TRBV20-1 combines with J gene TRBJ1-2; D is unclear. The germline V gene has CDR1 DFQATT and CDR2 SNEGSKA (reference sequence). The CDR3 has 11 amino acids. Trimming removed 3 bases at V and 4 bases at J, with 6 bases between. The CDR3 is CSARGPYGYTF. In nucleotides, the CDR3 is TGCAGTGCTAGGGGTCCCTATGGCTACACCTTC.

V and J are TRBV6-2 or TRBV6-3 and TRBJ2-5; 7 bases agree with TRBD2. Germline values: CDR1 MNHEY, CDR2 SVGEGT. J lost 5 bases, V lost 4 bases, and 1 base had no gene match. The length of the CDR3 is 12 residues. The CDR3 spells CASSSSGETQYF. CDR3 nucleotides: TGTGCCAGCAGTTCTAGCGGTGAGACCCAGTACTTC.

This clonotype was seen more than once but under ten times. The rearrangement joins TRBV24-1 to TRBJ1-2, with 7 nucleotides matching TRBD1. Looked up from germline, CDR1 is KGHDR and CDR2 is SFDVKD. The V segment lost 4 bases and the J segment 8 bases; nucleotides outside the gene matches: 12. There are 15 residues in the CDR3. CDR3 residues: CATSDPYIGGEGYTF. The CDR3 nucleotides are TGTGCCACCAGTGACCCCTATATAGGGGGCGAAGGCTACACCTTC.

This clonotype was picked up a small number of times. The rearrangement joins TRBV20-1 to TRBJ2-5, with TRBD2 matching 12 bases. CDR3 length: 15 amino acids. Germline-derived CDR1 and CDR2 are DFQATT and SNEGSKA (reference sequence). V was pared by 6 bases and J by 5 bases, with 10 bases of the junction left unmatched. The DNA for the CDR3 is TGCAGTGCGCGCCGGACTAGCGGGGTTTATGAGACCCAGTACTTC. It codes for CSARRTSGVYETQYF.

V is TRBV20-1 and J is TRBJ2-1, with a tentative D call TRBD2 (7 bases). The CDR3 runs to 16 residues. Germline assignment: CDR1 DFQATT and CDR2 SNEGSKA (reference sequence). As DNA, the CDR3 is TGCAGCCCAAAACCTTCGGGGGGCTTTGGGTACAATGAGCAGTTCTTC. This sequence encodes CSPKPSGGFGYNEQFF.

The gene calls are TRBV6-1 and TRBJ2-7; TRBD1 agrees at 10 bases. Germline loops: CDR1 MNHNS, CDR2 SASEGT. The trim removed 6 bases at V and 6 bases at J, leaving 14 bases unmatched. The CDR3 contains 16 residues. CDR3 protein: CASSPPGDRGQVEQYF. The CDR3 bases are TGTGCCAGCAGCCCCCCTGGCGACAGGGGGCAAGTCGAGCAGTACTTC.

The chain is built from TRBV7-9 and TRBJ2-1; 8 bases are a match to TRBD1. In germline, CDR1 is SEHNR, CDR2 FQNEAQ (reference sequence). V was clipped by 4 bases and J by 4 bases; unmatched bases: 0. The CDR3 runs to 13 residues. The CDR3 nucleotides read TGTGCCAGCAGCTGGACAGGGTACAATGAGCAGTTCTTC. Its protein product is CASSWTGYNEQFF.

This clonotype was observed a few times. V usage is TRBV6-1 and J usage is TRBJ1-6; 7 bases are shared with TRBD1. With 5 bases clipped from V and 7 bases from J, the junction kept 14 bases outside the gene matches. The CDR3 totals 17 residues. The germline V gene encodes CDR1 MNHNS and CDR2 SASEGT. This chain's CDR3 is CASSNGIRGARNSPLHF. The CDR3 region has the DNA TGTGCCAGCAGTAACGGTATCAGGGGGGCGAGGAATTCACCCCTCCACTTT.

The V and J genes are TRBV27 and TRBJ2-7, with 12 bases identical to TRBD1. The CDR3 is 18 residues long. V was clipped by 6 bases and J by 3 bases; unmatched bases: 15. Germline V CDR1 and CDR2: MNHEY, SMNVEV (reference sequence). The CDR3 DNA reads TGTGCCAGCAGGAACACCGGGACAGGGGGCTGGTTTGGCTACGAGCAGTACTTC. It is translated as CASRNTGTGGWFGYEQYF.

V and J are TRBV5-1 and TRBJ1-2, with unresolved D. This CDR3 is built from 18 residues. Germline CDR1 SGHRS, CDR2 YFSETQ. Trimming took 1 base from V and 1 from J, leaving 20 bases between them. DNA of the CDR3: TGCGCCAGCAGCTTGATAAAGCAGCTCTGGGCCCTTAACTATGGCTACACCTTC. It codes for CASSLIKQLWALNYGYTF.

The V call is TRBV6-1, the J call TRBJ2-2; D possibly corresponds to TRBD2 (5 bases). Per germline, CDR1 MNHNS and CDR2 SASEGT. Trimming took off 0 bases at V and 5 bases at J, with 13 bases between the two ends. The CDR3 consists of 16 residues. CDR3 DNA: TGTGCCAGCAGTGAAGCTTCCTACCCGGGGACCGGGGAGCTGTTTTTT. Protein product: CASSEASYPGTGELFF.

The chain is built from TRBV7-2 and TRBJ2-1; 8 nucleotides match TRBD1. With V trimmed by 4 bases and J by 2 bases, 10 bases remained unmatched. Per germline, CDR1 SGHTA and CDR2 FQGNSA. This CDR3 has 17 residues. CDR3 DNA: TGTGCCAGCAGCTCCGGCAGGGGGCGAAGGACCTACAATGAGCAGTTCTTC. Residues: CASSSGRGRRTYNEQFF.

The V call is TRBV4-3, the J call TRBJ2-5, with TRBD2 matching over 7 bases. V trimming: 1 base; J trimming: 5 bases; junction bases outside the gene matches: 7. This CDR3 has 15 residues. CDR1 is LGHNA and CDR2 is YSLEER in the germline V gene. The CDR3 loop reads CASSQVYRRGETQYF. The CDR3 DNA follows: TGCGCCAGCAGCCAAGTATACAGGCGGGGGGAGACCCAGTACTTC.

This clonotype was found a few times. DNA for the CDR3: TGTGCCAGCAGTGAACAGGGCCCACATGCTGGCTACACCTTC. It codes for CASSEQGPHAGYTF. This chain joins TRBV6-2 or TRBV6-3 and TRBJ1-2; possible D gene TRBD1, 6 bases. Trimming left V 5 bases short and J 7 bases short, with 17 bases between. This CDR3 is built from 14 residues. Germline assignment: CDR1 MNHEY and CDR2 SVGEGT.

The J gene is TRBJ1-3, the V gene TRBV6-1; D perhaps matches TRBD1 (5 bases). V was cut by 6 bases and J by 1 base, with 19 bases left in between. The CDR3 length is 17 residues. From germline, CDR1 is MNHNS and CDR2 SASEGT. CDR3 loop: CASRGVEGVRSGNTIYF. CDR3 nucleotide sequence: TGTGCCAGCAGGGGGGTTGAGGGCGTTAGATCTGGAAACACCATATATTTT.

The V and J genes are TRBV14 and TRBJ2-3; the D is unclear. CDR1 is SGHDN and CDR2 is FVKESK in the germline V gene. With 4 bases removed from V and 10 bases from J, the gap between germline ends came to 12 bases. This CDR3 is built from 12 residues. The CDR3 here is CASSLYLNAQYF. Here the CDR3 DNA reads TGTGCCAGCAGCCTGTACCTTAATGCGCAGTATTTT.

V gene TRBV15 combines with J gene TRBJ2-1, with D perhaps matching TRBD2 (5 bases). This CDR3 region has 12 residues. CDR1 LNHNV and CDR2 YYDKDF come from the germline V gene (reference sequence). V lost 0 bases and J lost 15, with 12 bases in between. The CDR3 is CATSRDRGGWFF. As DNA, the CDR3 is TGTGCCACCAGCAGAGATCGGGGTGGGTGGTTCTTC.

Here the CDR3 DNA reads TGTGCCAGTGGCAACCACCGGGACAGGGCCCACACTGAAGCTTTCTTT. Translating gives CASGNHRDRAHTEAFF. The chain employs TRBV19 and TRBJ1-1, with TRBD1 matching 9 bases. Germline V gene lookup returns CDR1 LNHDA and CDR2 SQIVND (reference sequence). Trimming removed 8 bases from V and 3 bases from J; junction bases left unmatched: 13. The CDR3 totals 16 residues.

This clonotype was found a few times. V and J are TRBV20-1 and TRBJ2-7; D gene ambiguous. V shed 0 bases and J shed 4 bases, with 13 bases lying between them. Germline V lookup: CDR1 DFQATT, CDR2 SNEGSKA (reference sequence). The length of the CDR3 is 14 residues. The chain's CDR3 is CSARDPFTEYEQYF. The DNA of the CDR3 is TGCAGTGCTAGAGATCCCTTTACGGAATACGAGCAGTACTTC.

V gene TRBV15 combines with J gene TRBJ1-2; D may be TRBD1 (5 bases). Germline V gene sequence: CDR1 LNHNV, CDR2 YYDKDF (reference sequence). V lost 0 bases to trimming and J lost 2 bases, with 10 bases between them. CDR3 length: 15 amino acids. The CDR3 is CATSRDPGNNYGYTF. Here the CDR3 DNA reads TGTGCCACCAGCAGAGACCCAGGGAACAACTATGGCTACACCTTC.

The chain carries TRBV6-2 or TRBV6-3 and TRBJ2-5, with D possibly TRBD1 on 6 matching bases. The V end lost 6 bases, the J end lost 7 bases, and 15 bases lay between the germline ends. The germline CDR1 and CDR2 sequences are MNHEY and SVGEGT. The CDR3 contains 13 residues. CDR3 DNA: TGTGCCAGCAGCTACAACAGGGAAGGGACCCAGTACTTC. Protein product: CASSYNREGTQYF.

The chain joins TRBV5-6 to TRBJ1-5; D possibly corresponds to TRBD1 (5 bases). The CDR3 is 17 amino acids. The ends were cut back, 1 base at V and 0 bases at J, with 14 bases in the middle. The germline CDR1 and CDR2 sequences are SGHDT and YYEEEE. The CDR3 region is CASSLWGRHHSNQPQHF. In nucleotides, the CDR3 is TGTGCCAGCAGCTTGTGGGGCCGGCACCATAGCAATCAGCCCCAGCATTTT.

The J gene is TRBJ1-5, the V gene TRBV20-1; weak D call: TRBD1 (6 bases). Deletions cut 2 bases from V and 4 bases from J, with 12 bases between. This CDR3 has 14 amino acids. Germline CDR1 DFQATT, CDR2 SNEGSKA (reference sequence). The DNA for the CDR3 is TGCAGTGCTAGAAAGGACAGTAGAAATCAGCCCCAGCATTTT. Protein product: CSARKDSRNQPQHF.

This clonotype is termed medium-sized. V and J are TRBV7-3 and TRBJ2-2; TRBD2 is a possible D gene (5 bases). CDR1 and CDR2 from the germline V gene are SGHTA and FQGTGA. This CDR3 is 14 amino acids long. Trimming pared 5 bases from V and 4 bases from J, leaving 11 bases between. CDR3 sequence reads: CASSKLATTGELFF. The CDR3 DNA sequence: TGTGCCAGCAGCAAATTAGCGACCACCGGGGAGCTGTTTTTT.

The chain combines TRBV15 with TRBJ2-7; D is unclear. This CDR3 has 15 amino acids. CDR1 and CDR2 from the germline V gene are LNHNV and YYDKDF (reference sequence). V was cut by 5 bases and J by 6 bases, with 20 bases left in between. The chain's CDR3 is CATSSLRQYPREQYF. The CDR3 nucleotides are TGTGCCACCAGCTCGTTGCGCCAGTATCCCCGCGAGCAGTACTTC.

The chain joins TRBV7-9 to TRBJ1-1; the D is unclear. The CDR3 extends over 14 amino acids. Trimming cost V 5 bases and J 4 bases, with 14 bases left between them. Looked up from germline, CDR1 is SEHNR and CDR2 is FQNEAQ (reference sequence). The CDR3 DNA sequence: TGTGCCAGCAGCACCCAGTATTGGAGCACTGAAGCTTTCTTT. As protein: CASSTQYWSTEAFF. The whole variable domain, filled in from reference TRBV7-9 and TRBJ1-1, reads DTGVSQNPRHKITKRGQNVTFRCDPISEHNRLYWYRQTLGQGPEFLTYFQNEAQLEKSRLLSDRFSAERPKGSFSTLEIQRTEQGDSAMYLCASSTQYWSTEAFFGQGTRLTVV.

V gene TRBV12-3 or TRBV12-4 combines with J gene TRBJ2-1, with 10 nucleotides matching TRBD1. V was pared by 0 bases and J by 5 bases, with 1 base of the junction left unmatched. The CDR3 spans 15 residues. The CDR3 region has the DNA TGTGCCAGCAGTTTAGCGGGACAGGGGAACAATGAGCAGTTCTTC. Translated, it gives CASSLAGQGNNEQFF.

This clonotype was seen once. The J gene is TRBJ2-1, the V gene TRBV7-2; 11 nucleotides match TRBD2. Looked up from germline, CDR1 is SGHTA and CDR2 is FQGNSA. V lost 4 bases and J lost 9; bases outside the gene matches: 5. The CDR3 is made up of 14 amino acids. CDR3 bases: TGTGCCAGCAGCTCGGGTCTAGCGGGAGGTGAGCAGTTCTTC. Translated: CASSSGLAGGEQFF.

This clonotype turned up a few times. The chain employs TRBV24-1 and TRBJ2-5; 7 bases map to TRBD1. Trimming took 4 bases from V and 0 from J; bases not matched to a gene: 7. Germline CDR1 is KGHDR and CDR2 is SFDVKD. The CDR3 has 16 residues. The CDR3 spells CATSEPGTAHQETQYF. CDR3 in DNA: TGTGCCACCAGTGAGCCCGGGACAGCGCACCAAGAGACCCAGTACTTC.